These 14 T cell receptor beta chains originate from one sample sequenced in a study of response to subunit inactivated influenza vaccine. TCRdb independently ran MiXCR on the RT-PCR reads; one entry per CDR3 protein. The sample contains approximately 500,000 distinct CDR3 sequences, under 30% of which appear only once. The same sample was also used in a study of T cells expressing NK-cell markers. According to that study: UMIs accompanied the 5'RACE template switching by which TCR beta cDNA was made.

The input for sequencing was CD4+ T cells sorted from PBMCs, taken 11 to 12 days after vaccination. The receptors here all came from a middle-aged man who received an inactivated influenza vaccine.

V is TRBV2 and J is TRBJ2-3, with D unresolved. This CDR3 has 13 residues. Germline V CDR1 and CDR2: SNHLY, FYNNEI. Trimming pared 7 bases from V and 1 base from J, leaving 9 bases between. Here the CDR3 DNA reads TGTGCCAGCAAAGAAAGGGGCACAGATACGCAGTATTTT. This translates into CASKERGTDTQYF.

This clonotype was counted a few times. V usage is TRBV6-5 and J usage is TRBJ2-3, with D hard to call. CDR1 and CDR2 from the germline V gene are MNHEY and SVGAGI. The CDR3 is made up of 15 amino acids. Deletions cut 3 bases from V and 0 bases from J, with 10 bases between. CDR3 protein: CASSYTRPSTDTQYF. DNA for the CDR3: TGTGCCAGCAGTTATACACGACCTAGCACAGATACGCAGTATTTT.

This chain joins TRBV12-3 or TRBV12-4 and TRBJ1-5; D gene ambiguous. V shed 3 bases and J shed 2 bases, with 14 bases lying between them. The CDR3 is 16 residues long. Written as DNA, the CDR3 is TGTGCCAGCAGTTTCCTGTCGGGGTTTCGCAATCAGCCCCAGCATTTT. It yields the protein CASSFLSGFRNQPQHF.

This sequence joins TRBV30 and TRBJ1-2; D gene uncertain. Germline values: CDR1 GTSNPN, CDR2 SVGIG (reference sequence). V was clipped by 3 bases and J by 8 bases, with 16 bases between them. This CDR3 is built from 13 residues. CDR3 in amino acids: CAWRMGLSGGYTF. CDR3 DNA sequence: TGTGCCTGGAGAATGGGCCTCTCGGGGGGCTACACCTTC.

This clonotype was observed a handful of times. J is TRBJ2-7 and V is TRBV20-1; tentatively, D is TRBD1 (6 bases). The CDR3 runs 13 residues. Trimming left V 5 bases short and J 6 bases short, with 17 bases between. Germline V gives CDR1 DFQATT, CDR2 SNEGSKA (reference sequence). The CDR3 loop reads CSASPWRQVEQYF. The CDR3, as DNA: TGCAGTGCTTCGCCGTGGAGACAGGTCGAGCAGTACTTC.

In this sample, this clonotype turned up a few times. CDR3 protein: CSVDKGRTDTQYF. CDR3 coding DNA: TGCAGCGTTGATAAGGGGCGGACAGATACGCAGTATTTT. The chain is built from TRBV29-1 and TRBJ2-3; D possibly corresponds to TRBD1 (5 bases). V was cut by 3 bases and J by 3 bases, with 10 bases left in between. The CDR3 covers 13 residues. Germline assignment: CDR1 SQVTM and CDR2 ANQGSEA.

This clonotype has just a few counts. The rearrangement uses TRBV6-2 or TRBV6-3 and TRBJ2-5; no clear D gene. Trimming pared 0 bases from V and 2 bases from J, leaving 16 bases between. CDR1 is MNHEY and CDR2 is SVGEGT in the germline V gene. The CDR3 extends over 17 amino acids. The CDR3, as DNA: TGTGCCAGCAGTTACTCCCCGGGTCGTACGGCGCAAGAGACCCAGTACTTC. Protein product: CASSYSPGRTAQETQYF.

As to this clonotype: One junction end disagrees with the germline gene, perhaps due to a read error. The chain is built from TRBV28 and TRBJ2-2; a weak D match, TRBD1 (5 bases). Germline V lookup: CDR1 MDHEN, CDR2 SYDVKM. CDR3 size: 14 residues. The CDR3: CASINSGNPGELFF. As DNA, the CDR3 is TGTGCCAGCATCAACTCAGGGAACCCCGGGGAGCTGTTTTTT.

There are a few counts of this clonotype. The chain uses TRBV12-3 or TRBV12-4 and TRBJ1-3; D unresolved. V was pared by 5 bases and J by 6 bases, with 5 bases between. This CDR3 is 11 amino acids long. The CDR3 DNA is TGTGCCAGCAGTCTACTAAACACCATATATTTT. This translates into CASSLLNTIYF.

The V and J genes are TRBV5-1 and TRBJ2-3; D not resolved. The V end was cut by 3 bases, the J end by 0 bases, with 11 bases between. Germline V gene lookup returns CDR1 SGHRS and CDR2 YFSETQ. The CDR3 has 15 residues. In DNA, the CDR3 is TGCGCCAGCAGCTCGACTCGGTTAAGCACAGATACGCAGTATTTT. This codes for CASSSTRLSTDTQYF.

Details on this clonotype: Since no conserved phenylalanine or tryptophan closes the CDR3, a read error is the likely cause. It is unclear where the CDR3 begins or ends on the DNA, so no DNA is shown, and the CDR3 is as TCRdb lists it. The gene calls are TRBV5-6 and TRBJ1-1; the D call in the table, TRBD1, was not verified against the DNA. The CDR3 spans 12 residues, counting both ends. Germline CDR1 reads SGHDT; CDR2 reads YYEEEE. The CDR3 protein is CASSHTSGDRAG.

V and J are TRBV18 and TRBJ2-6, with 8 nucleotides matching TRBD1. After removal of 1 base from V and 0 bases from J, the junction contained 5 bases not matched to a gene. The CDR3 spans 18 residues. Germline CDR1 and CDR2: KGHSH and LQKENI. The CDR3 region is CASSPRTGTNSGANVLTF. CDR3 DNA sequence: TGTGCCAGCTCACCACGGACAGGGACCAACTCTGGGGCCAACGTCCTGACTTTC.

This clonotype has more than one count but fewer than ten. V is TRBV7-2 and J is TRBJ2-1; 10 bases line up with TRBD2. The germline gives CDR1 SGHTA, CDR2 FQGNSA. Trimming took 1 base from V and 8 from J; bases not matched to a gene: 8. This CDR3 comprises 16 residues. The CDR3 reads CASSLDSGGLRDEQFF. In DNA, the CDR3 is TGTGCCAGCAGCTTAGATAGCGGGGGGTTACGGGATGAGCAGTTCTTC.

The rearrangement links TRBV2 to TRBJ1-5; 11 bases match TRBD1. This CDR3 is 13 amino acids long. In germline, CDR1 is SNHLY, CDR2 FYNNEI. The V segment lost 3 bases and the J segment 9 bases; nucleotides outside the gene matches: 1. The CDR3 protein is CASSDGTGGPQHF. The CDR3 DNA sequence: TGTGCCAGCAGTGATGGGACAGGGGGGCCCCAGCATTTT.